The 26 T cell receptor beta chains below were found in one sample sequenced in a study of T cells in Graves' hyperthyroidism and ophthalmopathy. Amplified TCR beta CDR3 regions derived from RNA transcripts. The HTBI primer set was used in a first-round RT-PCR of the TCR CDR3. MiXCR, applied by TCRdb to the multiplex PCR reads, yields one record per CDR3 protein. Of 450,000 to 650,000 distinct CDR3 sequences listed, about 15% are singletons. The specimen sequenced was blood. These receptors originate from a woman aged 18 to 35 with Graves' ophthalmopathy.

The table lists this clonotype with many counts. The chain links TRBV28 to TRBJ2-3; D gene ambiguous. V lost 4 bases, J lost 2 bases, and 13 bases lay in between. This CDR3 region has 15 residues. Looked up from germline, CDR1 is MDHEN and CDR2 is SYDVKM. The CDR3 protein is CASSSTPLNTDTQYF. The CDR3 nucleotides are TGTGCCAGCAGTTCCACACCCCTGAACACAGATACGCAGTATTTT.

This clonotype turned up a few times. V gene TRBV12-3 or TRBV12-4 combines with J gene TRBJ2-2, with 8 positions matching TRBD1. This CDR3 comprises 15 residues. V gave up 2 bases and J gave up 4 bases; unmatched junction bases: 3. The CDR3 here is CASSLPGTGTGELFF. In DNA, the CDR3 is TGTGCCAGCAGTTTACCGGGGACAGGCACCGGGGAGCTGTTTTTT.

On this clonotype: Just one base apart from a much larger clone, this may be a read error. In DNA, the CDR3 is TGTGTCAGCTCACCCCAGCCTCCCAACAATGAGCAGTTCTTC. It yields the protein CVSSPQPPNNEQFF. This sequence joins TRBV18 and TRBJ2-1; D call uncertain. This CDR3 comprises 14 residues. Germline CDR1 and CDR2: KGHSH and LQKENI.

This clonotype was counted at least ten times. The chain combines TRBV28 with TRBJ2-5; D unresolved. CDR3 size: 11 residues. V was clipped by 5 bases and J by 7 bases, with 8 bases between them. CDR1 and CDR2 from the germline V gene are MDHEN and SYDVKM. CDR3 in DNA: TGTGCCAGCAGTACAAAACGGACCCAGTACTTC. Protein: CASSTKRTQYF.

This clonotype was counted a single time. The gene calls are TRBV29-1 and TRBJ1-2; 7 bases line up with TRBD1. CDR1 and CDR2 from the germline V gene are SQVTM and ANQGSEA. This CDR3 is built from 11 residues. Losses at the gene ends were 7 bases for V and 8 bases for J; bases not matched to a gene: 7. DNA of the CDR3: TGCAGCGACCGCACAGGGGTGGGCTACACCTTC. As protein: CSDRTGVGYTF.

The V gene is TRBV7-9, the J gene TRBJ2-2; D may be TRBD2 (6 bases). Deletions cut 1 base from V and 0 bases from J, with 9 bases between. CDR1 and CDR2 (germline): SEHNR, FQNEAQ (reference sequence). The CDR3 is made up of 16 amino acids. DNA of the CDR3: TGTGCCAGCAGCTTAGGGCGGGAATCGAACACCGGGGAGCTGTTTTTT. Translating gives CASSLGRESNTGELFF.

The chain couples TRBV28 to TRBJ1-3; 9 bases line up with TRBD1. The CDR3 spans 15 residues. Per the germline V gene, CDR1 is MDHEN and CDR2 is SYDVKM. V gave up 5 bases and J gave up 4 bases; unmatched junction bases: 6. As DNA, the CDR3 is TGTGCCAGCAGTCGGGACAGGGACCCGGGAAACACCATATATTTT. This sequence encodes CASSRDRDPGNTIYF.

The table lists this clonotype with a few counts. The chain employs TRBV3-1 and TRBJ2-7; D call uncertain. Germline V gene sequence: CDR1 LGHDT, CDR2 YNNKEL (reference sequence). V was trimmed by 0 bases and J by 6 bases, leaving 15 bases between them. This CDR3 spans 15 amino acids. CDR3: CASSQDATYSSEQYF. DNA of the CDR3: TGTGCCAGCAGCCAAGATGCCACCTACAGCAGCGAGCAGTACTTC.

This clonotype was seen only a few times. The V and J genes are TRBV10-3 and TRBJ2-1; 9 positions match TRBD1. After removal of 1 base from V and 5 bases from J, the junction contained 6 bases not matched to a gene. This CDR3 is built from 16 residues. Per germline, CDR1 ENHRY and CDR2 SYGVKD. CDR3 bases: TGTGCCATCAGTGAGTACAGGACAGGGGTTGACAATGAGCAGTTCTTC. Amino acids: CAISEYRTGVDNEQFF.

About this clonotype: Just one base apart from a much larger clone, this may be a read error. The rearrangement links TRBV7-8 to TRBJ2-3; D might be TRBD1 (6 bases). V lost 3 bases, J lost 4 bases, and 14 bases lay in between. The CDR3 runs to 15 residues. The V gene's germline CDR1 is SGHVS and CDR2 FQNEAQ. The CDR3 DNA follows: TGTGCCAGCAGCTTTTTTGGACAGCGCGCAGATACGCAGTATTTT. Encoded protein: CASSFFGQRADTQYF.

The chain links TRBV10-3 to TRBJ2-2, with a weak D call TRBD2 (5 bases). The V and J ends lost 10 bases and 1 base respectively, with 10 bases between them. The CDR3 runs 13 residues. Germline CDR1 ENHRY, CDR2 SYGVKD. The CDR3: CATRRGNTGELFF. The CDR3 DNA follows: TGTGCCACCCGACGGGGGAACACCGGGGAGCTGTTTTTT.

The chain joins TRBV28 to TRBJ1-2, with no clear D. The CDR3 totals 16 residues. With 4 bases removed from V and 7 bases from J, the gap between germline ends came to 22 bases. The germline V gene has CDR1 MDHEN and CDR2 SYDVKM. The CDR3 sequence: CASSSPRGEGRGGYTF. The DNA of the CDR3 is TGTGCCAGCAGTTCCCCCCGCGGGGAGGGTCGGGGTGGCTACACCTTC.

The genes are TRBV10-3 and TRBJ2-2, with D possibly TRBD2 on 6 matching bases. The germline V and J ends were trimmed by 6 bases and 2 bases, with 13 bases remaining between them. Germline V CDR1 and CDR2: ENHRY, SYGVKD. This CDR3 is built from 15 residues. CDR3 amino acids: CAISAQAGNTGELFF. CDR3 coding DNA: TGTGCCATCAGCGCACAAGCGGGTAACACCGGGGAGCTGTTTTTT.

This clonotype was counted a few times. This chain connects TRBV24-1 to TRBJ2-3; 9 positions agree with TRBD2. With 7 bases clipped from V and 6 bases from J, the junction kept 13 bases outside the gene matches. CDR3 length: 16 residues. Germline V gene data show CDR1 as KGHDR and CDR2 as SFDVKD. CDR3 nucleotide sequence: TGTGCCACCAGATCGGCGGGAGGGCCCCCCGCGGATACGCAGTATTTT. Translation gives CATRSAGGPPADTQYF.

This clonotype was counted many times. The chain uses TRBV7-2 and TRBJ2-1, with 10 bases fitting TRBD2. Germline assignment: CDR1 SGHTA and CDR2 FQGNSA. After removal of 5 bases from V and 3 bases from J, the junction contained 4 bases not matched to a gene. This CDR3 comprises 15 residues. CDR3 coding DNA: TGTGCCAGCAGCGTGACTAGCGGGTTCTACAATGAGCAGTTCTTC. It specifies CASSVTSGFYNEQFF.

This clonotype was seen ten or more times. This chain links TRBV9 with TRBJ1-1; D ambiguous. Deletions cut 4 bases from V and 0 bases from J, with 13 bases between. The CDR3 sequence is 15 residues long. Germline lookup yields CDR1 SGDLS and CDR2 YYNGEE. In DNA, the CDR3 is TGTGCCAGCAGCCCTCTGACAACAATGAACACTGAAGCTTTCTTT. Translated: CASSPLTTMNTEAFF.

This clonotype was detected once. This rearrangement joins TRBV6-1 to TRBJ2-7, with 12 bases lining up with TRBD2. The CDR3 runs 16 residues. Trimming removed 2 bases from V and 4 bases from J; junction bases left unmatched: 6. Germline V lookup: CDR1 MNHNS, CDR2 SASEGT. The chain's CDR3 is CASSEPTSGSRYEQYF. CDR3 DNA: TGTGCCAGCAGTGAACCGACTAGCGGGAGTAGGTACGAGCAGTACTTC.

This clonotype occurred once. With a much larger clone just one base away, this may be a read error. The CDR3 does not close with the conserved phenylalanine or tryptophan, likely indicating a read error. The gene calls are TRBV20-1 and TRBJ1-1; 9 bases are a match to TRBD1. V shed 5 bases, J shed 1 base, and the junction held 2 bases outside the gene matches. CDR1 and CDR2 from the germline V gene are DFQATT and SNEGSKA (reference sequence). This CDR3 comprises 13 residues. In DNA, the CDR3 is TGCAGTGCTCAGGGACAGGGGAACACTGAAGCTTTCTCT. Translated: CSAQGQGNTEAFS.

The rearrangement links TRBV6-2 or TRBV6-3 to TRBJ2-2; D not resolved. The germline V and J ends were trimmed by 6 bases and 6 bases, with 14 bases remaining between them. Germline V gene data show CDR1 as MNHEY and CDR2 as SVGEGT. There are 14 residues in the CDR3. CDR3: CASRVTLAPGELFF. In DNA form, the CDR3 reads TGTGCCAGCAGGGTCACATTGGCACCCGGGGAGCTGTTTTTT.

This clonotype showed up just a few times. The gene calls are TRBV5-1 and TRBJ1-1; the D gene is possibly TRBD1 (5 bases). This CDR3 contains 15 residues. The V gene's germline CDR1 is SGHRS and CDR2 YFSETQ. The V end was cut by 3 bases, the J end by 5 bases, with 17 bases between. Here the CDR3 DNA reads TGCGCCAGCAGCTCGGTAAACCCTGGGGGGACTGAAGCTTTCTTT. This translates into CASSSVNPGGTEAFF. Variable domain in full (rest from reference TRBV5-1 and TRBJ1-1): KAGVTQTPRYLIKTRGQQVTLSCSPISGHRSVSWYQQTPGQGLQFLFEYFSETQRNKGNFPGRFSGRQFSNSRSEMNVSTLELGDSALYLCASSSVNPGGTEAFFGQGTRLTVV.

This clonotype has a count of ten or more. DNA for the CDR3: TGCGCCAGCAGCTTTCAAGGGGGTGAAACCTACGAGCAGTACTTC. Translated, it gives CASSFQGGETYEQYF. The V and J genes are TRBV5-1 and TRBJ2-7; a possible D gene is TRBD1 (6 bases). Trimming removed 2 bases from V and 2 bases from J, with 14 bases in between. Germline values: CDR1 SGHRS, CDR2 YFSETQ. The CDR3 length is 15 residues. Full variable domain (outside the CDR3, taken from reference TRBV5-1 and TRBJ2-7): KAGVTQTPRYLIKTRGQQVTLSCSPISGHRSVSWYQQTPGQGLQFLFEYFSETQRNKGNFPGRFSGRQFSNSRSEMNVSTLELGDSALYLCASSFQGGETYEQYFGPGTRLTVT.

Only a few counts were recorded for this clonotype. This chain connects TRBV6-1 to TRBJ1-2; D ambiguous. The CDR3 extends over 12 amino acids. The V end lost 6 bases, the J end lost 3 bases, and 8 bases lay between the germline ends. The germline V gene encodes CDR1 MNHNS and CDR2 SASEGT. The CDR3 nucleotides read TGTGCCAGCAGCCAAATGGACTATGGCTACACCTTC. Protein: CASSQMDYGYTF.

CDR3 sequence (DNA): TGTGCCAGCAGTAGGGGGGAAAATCAGCCCCAGCATTTT. Its translation: CASSRGENQPQHF. The V gene is TRBV28, the J gene TRBJ1-5, with a possible D match to TRBD1 (6 bases). The CDR3 length is 13 residues. Germline V gives CDR1 MDHEN, CDR2 SYDVKM. Trimming shortened V by 5 bases and J by 4 bases, and 9 bases separated the two germline ends.

J is TRBJ2-5 and V is TRBV29-1, with TRBD2 matching over 8 bases. CDR1 and CDR2 (germline): SQVTM, ANQGSEA. The CDR3 is 11 amino acids. Trimming at V came to 7 bases and at J to 5 bases, leaving 3 bases not matched to a gene. The CDR3 is CSAGGTETQYF. CDR3 in DNA: TGCAGCGCGGGGGGGACGGAGACCCAGTACTTC.

This chain joins TRBV5-6 and TRBJ2-1, with 7 bases lining up with TRBD2. The length of the CDR3 is 16 residues. Germline V CDR1 and CDR2: SGHDT, YYEEEE. J gave up 6 bases and V 2 bases, and 11 bases lay outside the gene matches. CDR3 amino acids: CASSLPGPGGGNEQFF. DNA for the CDR3: TGTGCCAGCAGCTTACCGGGACCCGGCGGGGGCAATGAGCAGTTCTTC.

This clonotype came up a few times. The chain employs TRBV6-1 and TRBJ2-1, with a tentative D call TRBD1 (6 bases). Germline V gene lookup returns CDR1 MNHNS and CDR2 SASEGT. The CDR3 consists of 14 residues. V lost 11 bases and J 8 bases, leaving 22 bases between the germline ends. DNA for the CDR3: TGTGCCGTTTCCAAAACGACCGGGACATATGAGCAGTTCTTC. As protein: CAVSKTTGTYEQFF.